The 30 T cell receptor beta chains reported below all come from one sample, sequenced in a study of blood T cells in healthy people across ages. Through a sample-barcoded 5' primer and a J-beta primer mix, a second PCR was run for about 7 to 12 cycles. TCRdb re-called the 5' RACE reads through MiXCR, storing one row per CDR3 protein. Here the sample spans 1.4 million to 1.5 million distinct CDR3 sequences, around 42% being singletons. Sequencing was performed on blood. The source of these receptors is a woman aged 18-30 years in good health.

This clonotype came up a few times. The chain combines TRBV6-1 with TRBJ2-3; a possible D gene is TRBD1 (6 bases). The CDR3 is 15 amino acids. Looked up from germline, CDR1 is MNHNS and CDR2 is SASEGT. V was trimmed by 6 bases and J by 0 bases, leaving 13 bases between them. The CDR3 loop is CASSLQGHSTDTQYF. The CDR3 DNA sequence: TGTGCCAGCAGCCTACAGGGTCACAGCACAGATACGCAGTATTTT.

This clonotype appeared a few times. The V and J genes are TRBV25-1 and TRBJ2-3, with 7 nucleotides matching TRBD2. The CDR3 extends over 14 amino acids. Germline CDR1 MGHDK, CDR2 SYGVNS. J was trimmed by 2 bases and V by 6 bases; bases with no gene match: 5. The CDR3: CASRSSGPTDTQYF. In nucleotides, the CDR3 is TGTGCCAGCAGGTCTAGCGGACCCACAGATACGCAGTATTTT.

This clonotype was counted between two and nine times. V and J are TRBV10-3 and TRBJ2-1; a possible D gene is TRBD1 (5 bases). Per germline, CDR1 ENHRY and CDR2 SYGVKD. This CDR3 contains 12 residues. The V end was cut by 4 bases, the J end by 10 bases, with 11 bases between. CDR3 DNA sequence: TGTGCCATCAGTGGGACACCCTACGAGCAGTTCTTC. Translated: CAISGTPYEQFF.

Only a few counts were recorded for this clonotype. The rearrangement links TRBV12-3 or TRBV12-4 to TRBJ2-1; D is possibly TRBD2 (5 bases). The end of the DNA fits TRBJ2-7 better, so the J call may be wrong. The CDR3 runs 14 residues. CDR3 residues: CASSLGTPADEQYF. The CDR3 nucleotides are TGTGCCAGCAGTTTAGGGACTCCAGCGGATGAGCAGTACTTC.

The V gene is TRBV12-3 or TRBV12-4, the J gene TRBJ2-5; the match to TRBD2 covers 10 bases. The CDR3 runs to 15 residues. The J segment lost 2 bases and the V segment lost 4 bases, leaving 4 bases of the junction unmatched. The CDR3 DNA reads TGTGCCAGCAGTTCTCAAGCGGGGGGGCAAGAGACCCAGTACTTC. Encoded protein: CASSSQAGGQETQYF.

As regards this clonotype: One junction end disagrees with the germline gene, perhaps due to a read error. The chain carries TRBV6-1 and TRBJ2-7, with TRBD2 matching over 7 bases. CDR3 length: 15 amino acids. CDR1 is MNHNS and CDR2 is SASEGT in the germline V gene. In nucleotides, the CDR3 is TGTGTCAGCAGTGAAGCCGGGGAGGGGATCGACGAGCAGTACTTC. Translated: CVSSEAGEGIDEQYF.

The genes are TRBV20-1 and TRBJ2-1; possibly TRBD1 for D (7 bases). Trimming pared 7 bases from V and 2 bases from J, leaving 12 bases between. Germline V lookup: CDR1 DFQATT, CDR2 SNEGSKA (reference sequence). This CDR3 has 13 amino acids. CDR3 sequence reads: CSGGTATYNEQFF. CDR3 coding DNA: TGCAGTGGCGGGACAGCAACCTACAATGAGCAGTTCTTC.

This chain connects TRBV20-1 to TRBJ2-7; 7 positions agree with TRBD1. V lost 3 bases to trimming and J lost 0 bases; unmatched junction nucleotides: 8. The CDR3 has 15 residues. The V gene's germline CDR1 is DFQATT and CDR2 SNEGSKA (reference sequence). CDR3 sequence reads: CSASFGTASSYEQYF. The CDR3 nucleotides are TGCAGTGCTAGTTTCGGGACAGCGAGCTCCTACGAGCAGTACTTC.

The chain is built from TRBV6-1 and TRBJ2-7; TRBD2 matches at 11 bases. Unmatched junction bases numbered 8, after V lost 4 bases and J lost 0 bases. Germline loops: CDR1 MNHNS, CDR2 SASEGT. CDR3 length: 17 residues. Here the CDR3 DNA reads TGTGCCAGCAGTGCCGTAGCGGGGGGGGAGGTCTCCTACGAGCAGTACTTC. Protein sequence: CASSAVAGGEVSYEQYF.

The DNA for the CDR3 is TGCAGCGTTTCAGGGGGCGAGAACACTGAAGCTTTCTTT. This encodes CSVSGGENTEAFF. The chain employs TRBV29-1 and TRBJ1-1; 8 bases match TRBD1. V gave up 5 bases and J gave up 1 base; unmatched junction bases: 3. The CDR3 has 13 residues. The germline CDR1 and CDR2 sequences are SQVTM and ANQGSEA.

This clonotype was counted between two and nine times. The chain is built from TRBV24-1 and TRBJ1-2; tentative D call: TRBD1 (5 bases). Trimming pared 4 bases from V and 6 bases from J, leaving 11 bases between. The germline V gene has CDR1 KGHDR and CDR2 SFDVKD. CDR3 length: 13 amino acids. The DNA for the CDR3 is TGTGCCACCAGTGAGGTAGGCAGGGATGGCTACACCTTC. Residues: CATSEVGRDGYTF.

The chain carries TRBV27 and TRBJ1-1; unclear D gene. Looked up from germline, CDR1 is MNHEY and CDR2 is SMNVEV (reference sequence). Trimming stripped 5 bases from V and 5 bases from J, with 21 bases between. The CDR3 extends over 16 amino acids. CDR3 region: CASSPRVAPSRTEAFF. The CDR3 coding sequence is TGTGCCAGCAGTCCCCGGGTTGCCCCTTCCCGGACTGAAGCTTTCTTT.

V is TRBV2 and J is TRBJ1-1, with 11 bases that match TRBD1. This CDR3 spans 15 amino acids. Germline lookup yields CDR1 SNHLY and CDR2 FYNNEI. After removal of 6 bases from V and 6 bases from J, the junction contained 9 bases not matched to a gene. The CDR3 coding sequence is TGTGCCAGCAGCCTCGGGACAGGGGGTCGCTCTGAAGCTTTCTTT. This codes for CASSLGTGGRSEAFF. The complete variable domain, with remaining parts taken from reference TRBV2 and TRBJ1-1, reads EPEVTQTPSHQVTQMGQEVILRCVPISNHLYFYWYRQILGQKVEFLVSFYNNEISEKSEIFDDQFSVERPDGSNFTLKIRSTKLEDSAMYFCASSLGTGGRSEAFFGQGTRLTVV.

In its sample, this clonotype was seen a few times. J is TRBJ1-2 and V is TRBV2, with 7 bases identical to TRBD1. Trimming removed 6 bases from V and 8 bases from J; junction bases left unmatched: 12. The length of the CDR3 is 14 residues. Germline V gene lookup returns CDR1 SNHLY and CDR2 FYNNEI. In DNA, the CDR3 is TGTGCCAGCAGGAGAGGACAGGTTGATGACGGCTACACCTTC. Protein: CASRRGQVDDGYTF.

The CDR3 DNA follows: TGTGCCACCAGTGATTTGCGGTCAGGGAGGAACGAGCAGTACTTC. It codes for CATSDLRSGRNEQYF. The rearrangement links TRBV24-1 to TRBJ2-5, with D maybe TRBD2 (6 bases). The end of the DNA fits TRBJ2-7 better, so the J call may be wrong. The germline CDR1 and CDR2 sequences are KGHDR and SFDVKD. The CDR3 length is 15 residues.

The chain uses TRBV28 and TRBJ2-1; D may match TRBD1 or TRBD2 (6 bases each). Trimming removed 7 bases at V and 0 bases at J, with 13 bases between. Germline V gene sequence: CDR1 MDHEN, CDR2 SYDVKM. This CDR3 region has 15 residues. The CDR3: CASTLRGPSYNEQFF. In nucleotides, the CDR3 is TGTGCCAGCACCCTACGGGGGCCCTCCTACAATGAGCAGTTCTTC.

The CDR3 DNA reads as TGTGCCAGCAGCTTAGGGCGGGAGTGGCCGGAAGAGACCCAGTACTTC. Its translation is CASSLGREWPEETQYF. The V gene is TRBV11-2, the J gene TRBJ2-5; 7 nucleotides agree with TRBD2. Germline CDR1 SGHAT, CDR2 FQNNGV. This CDR3 spans 16 amino acids. V shed 1 base and J 3 bases; nucleotides not matched to a gene: 8.

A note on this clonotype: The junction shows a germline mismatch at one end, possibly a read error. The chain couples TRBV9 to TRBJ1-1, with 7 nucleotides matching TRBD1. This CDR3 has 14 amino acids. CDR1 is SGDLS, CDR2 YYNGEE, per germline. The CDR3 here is CASSVRGESTKAFF. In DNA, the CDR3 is TGTGCCAGCAGCGTCAGGGGGGAGAGCACTAAAGCTTTCTTT.

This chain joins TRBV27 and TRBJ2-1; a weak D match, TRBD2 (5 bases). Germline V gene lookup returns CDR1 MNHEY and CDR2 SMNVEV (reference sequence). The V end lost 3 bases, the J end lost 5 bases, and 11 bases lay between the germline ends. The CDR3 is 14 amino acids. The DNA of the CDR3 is TGTGCCAGCAGTTTGCGGGTGTTGAACAATGAGCAGTTCTTC. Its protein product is CASSLRVLNNEQFF.

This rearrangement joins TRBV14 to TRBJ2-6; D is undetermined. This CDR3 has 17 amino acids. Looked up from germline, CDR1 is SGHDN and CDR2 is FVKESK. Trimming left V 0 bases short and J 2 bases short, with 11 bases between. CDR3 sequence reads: CASSQDDLRAGANVLTF. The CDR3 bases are TGTGCCAGCAGCCAAGATGACCTTCGGGCTGGGGCCAACGTCCTGACTTTC.

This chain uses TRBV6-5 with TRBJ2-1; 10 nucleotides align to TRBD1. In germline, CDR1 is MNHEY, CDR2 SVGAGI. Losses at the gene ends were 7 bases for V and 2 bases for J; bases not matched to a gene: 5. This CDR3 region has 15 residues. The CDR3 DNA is TGTGCCAGCACCCTAGGGACAGGGGCCTACAATGAGCAGTTCTTC. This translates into CASTLGTGAYNEQFF.

The CDR3 DNA reads as TGCAGCGGAGAACAGGGTCGGGAGGCCCAGTACTTC. The encoded protein is CSGEQGREAQYF. The V gene is TRBV29-1, the J gene TRBJ2-7; TRBD2 might be the D (7 bases). In germline, CDR1 is SQVTM, CDR2 ANQGSEA. The CDR3 is 12 amino acids. V was cut by 7 bases and J by 10 bases, with 20 bases left in between.

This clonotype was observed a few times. CDR3 bases: TGCGCCAGCAGCCAAGATGTTAGCGGGAGGGCGGGTGCGCAGTTCTTC. It codes for CASSQDVSGRAGAQFF. The gene calls are TRBV4-1 and TRBJ2-1; 11 nucleotides align to TRBD2. The CDR3 sequence is 16 residues long. V gave up 0 bases and J gave up 12 bases; unmatched junction bases: 10. Germline CDR1 reads MGHRA; CDR2 reads YSYEKL.

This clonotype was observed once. CDR3 amino acids: CSAREPLGIAGYTF. CDR3 DNA: TGCAGTGCTAGAGAACCCTTGGGGATAGCCGGCTACACCTTC. The chain has TRBV20-1 and TRBJ1-2, with no clear D. The CDR3 sequence is 14 residues long. V lost 0 bases to trimming and J lost 8 bases, with 16 bases between them. In germline, CDR1 is DFQATT, CDR2 SNEGSKA (reference sequence).

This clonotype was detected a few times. CDR3 region: CASSPRGDTEAFF. The CDR3 DNA follows: TGCGCCAGCAGCCCACGGGGCGACACTGAAGCTTTCTTT. This chain joins TRBV4-1 and TRBJ1-1; D is perhaps TRBD1 (5 bases). Germline V gives CDR1 MGHRA, CDR2 YSYEKL. The length of the CDR3 is 13 residues. The V end was cut by 4 bases, the J end by 3 bases, with 9 bases between.

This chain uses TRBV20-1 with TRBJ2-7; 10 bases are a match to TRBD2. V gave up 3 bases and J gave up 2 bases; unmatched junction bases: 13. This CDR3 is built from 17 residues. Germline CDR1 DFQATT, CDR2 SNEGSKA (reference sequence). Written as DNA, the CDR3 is TGCAGTGCTAGTGGGTGGACTAGCGGTTTACAAACCTACGAGCAGTACTTC. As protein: CSASGWTSGLQTYEQYF.

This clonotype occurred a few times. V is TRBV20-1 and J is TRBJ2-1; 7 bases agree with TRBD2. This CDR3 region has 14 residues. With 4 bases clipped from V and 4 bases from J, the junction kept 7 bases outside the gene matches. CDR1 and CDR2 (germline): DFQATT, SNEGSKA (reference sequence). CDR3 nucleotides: TGCAGTGCTATCCTCGGGGGGTCATACAATGAGCAGTTCTTC. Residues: CSAILGGSYNEQFF.

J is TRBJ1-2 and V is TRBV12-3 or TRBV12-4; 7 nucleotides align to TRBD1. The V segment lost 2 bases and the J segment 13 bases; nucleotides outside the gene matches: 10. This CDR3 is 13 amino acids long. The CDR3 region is CASSLHDRDTCTF. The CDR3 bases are TGTGCCAGCAGTTTACACGACAGGGACACCTGCACCTTC.

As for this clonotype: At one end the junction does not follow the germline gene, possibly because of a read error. Here the CDR3 reads CAGSPRDLPLSNEQFF. CDR3 DNA sequence: TGTGCCGGCAGTCCCCGGGACTTACCGTTGAGCAATGAGCAGTTCTTC. The V call is TRBV6-2 or TRBV6-3, the J call TRBJ2-1; D is perhaps TRBD2 (6 bases). Germline CDR1 is MNHEY and CDR2 is SVGEGT. There are 16 residues in the CDR3.

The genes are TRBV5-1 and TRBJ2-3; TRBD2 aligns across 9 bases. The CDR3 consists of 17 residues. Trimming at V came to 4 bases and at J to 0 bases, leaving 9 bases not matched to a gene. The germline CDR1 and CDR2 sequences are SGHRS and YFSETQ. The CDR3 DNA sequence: TGCGCCAGCAGCGGTTCCGAGACTAGCGGAAGCACAGATACGCAGTATTTT. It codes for CASSGSETSGSTDTQYF. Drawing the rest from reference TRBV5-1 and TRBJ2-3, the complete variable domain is KAGVTQTPRYLIKTRGQQVTLSCSPISGHRSVSWYQQTPGQGLQFLFEYFSETQRNKGNFPGRFSGRQFSNSRSEMNVSTLELGDSALYLCASSGSETSGSTDTQYFGPGTRLTVL.